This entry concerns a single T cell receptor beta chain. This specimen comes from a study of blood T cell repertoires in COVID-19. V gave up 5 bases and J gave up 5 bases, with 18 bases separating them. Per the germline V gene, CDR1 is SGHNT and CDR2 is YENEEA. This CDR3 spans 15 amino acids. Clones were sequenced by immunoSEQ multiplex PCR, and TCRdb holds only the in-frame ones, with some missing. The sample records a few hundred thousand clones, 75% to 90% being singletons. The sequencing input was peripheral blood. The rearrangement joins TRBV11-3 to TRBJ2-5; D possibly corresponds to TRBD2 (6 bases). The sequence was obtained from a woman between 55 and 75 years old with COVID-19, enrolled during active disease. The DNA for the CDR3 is TGTGCCAGCAGCCCCAGTCCAGCTAGCGCCGAGACCCAGTACTTC. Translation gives CASSPSPASAETQYF.